Listed below are T cell receptor beta chains from one sample, sequenced in a study of T-cell memory formation after mild COVID-19. TCRdb used MiXCR to reprocess the 5' RACE reads, holding one entry per CDR3 protein. The sample includes some 150,000 distinct CDR3 sequences, under 7% of them seen just once. The material sequenced was PBMCs or a T cell subset sorted from them (not recorded which). The receptors were gathered from an adult woman who had mild COVID-19 (a few samples of this study predate the infection). Cell type and time point are not known. Each CDR3 is given with its conserved first and last residue. The order of the fields is clone size, CDR3 length, D gene, J gene, V gene, CDR3 DNA, CDR3 protein. D genes are given only for firm matches. Clone sizes are given selectively: once, few, many, or a class where the clone is expanded.

>many|16|-|TRBJ1-3|TRBV15
TGTGCCACCAGCAGAGATATCCCTCGACCTGGAAACACCATATATTTT
CATSRDIPRPGNTIYF
>-|14|-|TRBJ1-1|TRBV18
TGTGCCAGCTCACCACCCACACAGGCTGATGAAGCTTTCTTT
CASSPPTQADEAFF
>few|17|TRBD2|TRBJ2-5|TRBV9
TGTGCCAGCAGCGTAGGTCTAGCGGGAGTATTCCAAGAGACCCAGTACTTC
CASSVGLAGVFQETQYF
>few|14|TRBD1|TRBJ2-5|TRBV18
TGTGCCAGCTCACGCCAAACAGGGGGAGAGACCCAGTACTTC
CASSRQTGGETQYF
>few|15|-|TRBJ2-3|TRBV5-4
TGTGCCAGCAGCTTTGGGGGGCCCCACACAGATACGCAGTATTTT
CASSFGGPHTDTQYF
>-|16|-|TRBJ2-3|TRBV5-1
TGCGCCAGCAGCTTGGCTGAGACTAGGGGCACAGATACGCAGTATTTT
CASSLAETRGTDTQYF
>many|15|-|TRBJ2-1|TRBV7-8
TGTGCCAGCAGCCGCGACTTACCAGCGATAAATGAGCAGTTCTTC
CASSRDLPAINEQFF
>-|12|-|TRBJ2-7|TRBV29-1
TGCAGCGTTAGGGCCAGCTCCTACGAGCAGTACTTC
CSVRASSYEQYF
>many|16|-|TRBJ2-5|TRBV4-2
TGTGCCAGCAGCCAAGATGGACCGGGGTCAAGTGAGACCCAGTACTTC
CASSQDGPGSSETQYF
>many|14|TRBD2|TRBJ2-2|TRBV15
TGTGCCACCAGCACTCGGACTAGCGGGGGGGAGCTGTTTTTT
CATSTRTSGGELFF
>-|12|TRBD2|TRBJ2-1|TRBV20-1
TGCAGTGCTAGAGTCCTAGCGGGAACCTGGTTCTTC
CSARVLAGTWFF
>-|13|-|TRBJ2-5|TRBV13
TGTGCCAGCGCCCGGAGGGGCAGGGAGACCCAGTACTTC
CASARRGRETQYF
>few|15|TRBD2|TRBJ2-1|TRBV5-1
TGCGCCAGCAGCTTGACCAGCGGGGCTCCCAATGAGCAGTTCTTC
CASSLTSGAPNEQFF
>few|15|-|TRBJ1-1|TRBV3-1
TGTGCCAGCAGCCGACCGGGACACGAGAACACTGAAGCTTTCTTT
CASSRPGHENTEAFF
>many|14|-|TRBJ1-4|TRBV20-1
TGCAGTGCACCCTCGGGTCGGGGGCGAGGAAAACTGTTTTTT
CSAPSGRGRGKLFF
>many|15|-|TRBJ2-1|TRBV7-2
TGTGCCAGCAGCTCGGACCCGAGCTCCTACAATGAGCAGTTCTTC
CASSSDPSSYNEQFF
>many|14|-|TRBJ2-5|TRBV6-1
TGTGCCAGCAGTGAAGATCGGGTACGGGAGACCCAGTACTTC
CASSEDRVRETQYF
>many|17|TRBD1|TRBJ1-2|TRBV6-5
TGTGCCAGCAGTGGGACAGGCCTTGATAGGTTAGCAAGTGGCTACACCTTC
CASSGTGLDRLASGYTF
>-|14|-|TRBJ2-3|TRBV12-3/TRBV12-4
TGTGCCAGCAGGTGGGGTCTGTCCACAGATACGCAGTATTTT
CASRWGLSTDTQYF
>-|15|-|TRBJ2-3|TRBV5-5
TGTGCCAGCACCTTTAGGGGGTTAAGCACAGATACGCAGTATTTT
CASTFRGLSTDTQYF
>-|13|-|TRBJ2-7|TRBV18
TGTGCCAGCTCACTCTCGACAGAGAACGAGCAGTACTTC
CASSLSTENEQYF
>few|13|TRBD2|TRBJ2-1|TRBV7-2
TGTGCCAGCAGCTTAGGGGGACTAGCGGGAGCGTTCTTC
CASSLGGLAGAFF
>-|13|TRBD2|TRBJ2-7|TRBV12-3/TRBV12-4
TGTGCCAGCAGGGGACTAAAATCCTACGAGCAGTACTTC
CASRGLKSYEQYF
>many|15|-|TRBJ2-1|TRBV6-2/TRBV6-3
TGTGCCAGCAGTTACGGCAGGAGCTCCTACAATGAGCAGTTCTTC
CASSYGRSSYNEQFF
>few|16|-|TRBJ1-5|TRBV29-1
TGCAGCGTTGGTGGTCAGGGTTTGTGGTCGGATCAGCCCCAGCATTTT
CSVGGQGLWSDQPQHF
>-|18|-|TRBJ1-3|TRBV6-6
TGTGCCAGCAGCCCCACCCCGGGACTCCATAGCTCTGGAAACACCATATATTTT
CASSPTPGLHSSGNTIYF
>-|16|-|TRBJ1-1|TRBV7-2
TGTGCCAGCAGCTTCGCTGGTTGGGACCCGAACACTGAAGCTTTCTTT
CASSFAGWDPNTEAFF
>-|17|-|TRBJ1-5|TRBV18
TGTGCCAGCTCACCACCGGGGACGGCTAATAGCAATCAGCCCCAGCATTTT
CASSPPGTANSNQPQHF
>-|17|TRBD1|TRBJ2-2|TRBV3-1
TGTGCCAGCAGCCAACAGTTCCGGGACAGGATCACCGGGGAGCTGTTTTTT
CASSQQFRDRITGELFF
>-|14|-|TRBJ1-4|TRBV7-8
TGTGCCAGCAGCGGGACGGACTATAATGAAAAACTGTTTTTT
CASSGTDYNEKLFF
>few|14|-|TRBJ2-7|TRBV7-2
TGTGCCAGCAGCTACTACCTCAGGGGAGACGAGCAGTACTTC
CASSYYLRGDEQYF
>many|17|-|TRBJ2-3|TRBV11-2
TGTGCCAGCAGCTTAGATACCCGACAGAGACGCACAGATACGCAGTATTTT
CASSLDTRQRRTDTQYF
>many|15|-|TRBJ2-3|TRBV7-2
TGTGCCAGCAGCTCTCCTCGGACAGCCACAGATACGCAGTATTTT
CASSSPRTATDTQYF
>few|14|-|TRBJ1-4|TRBV2
TGTGCCAGCAAGGAGAACTTAGGCAATGAAAAACTGTTTTTT
CASKENLGNEKLFF
>few|15|-|TRBJ2-2|TRBV5-6
TGTGCCAGCAGCTCAGGGAGCCTCTTAACCGGGGAGCTGTTTTTT
CASSSGSLLTGELFF
>-|17|TRBD1|TRBJ1-5|TRBV6-5
TGTGCCAGCAGTTACCCCGGGACAGGGGTTAGCAATCAGCCCCAGCATTTT
CASSYPGTGVSNQPQHF
>-|16|-|TRBJ2-2|TRBV2
TGTGCCAGCAGTGAAGGGGGTGGAGGGTTCACCGGGGAGCTGTTTTTT
CASSEGGGGFTGELFF
>-|15|-|TRBJ2-7|TRBV7-2
TGTGCCAGCAGCCAAGTCTATGGGTTAACCTACGAGCAGTACTTC
CASSQVYGLTYEQYF
>few|16|TRBD2|TRBJ2-1|TRBV5-1
TGCGCCAGCAGCCCCGTAAGCGGGGGGGCTTGGCGGGAGCAGTTCTTC
CASSPVSGGAWREQFF
>few|13|-|TRBJ2-1|TRBV5-6
TGTGCCAGCAGCTTGGGGAGCAACAATGAGCAGTTCTTC
CASSLGSNNEQFF
>-|13|-|TRBJ1-2|TRBV7-9
TGTGCCAGCAGCACCATCCTAAACTATGGCTACACCTTC
CASSTILNYGYTF
>many|15|TRBD2|TRBJ2-1|TRBV4-3
TGCGCCAGCAGCCAAGATCGGGGACTATACAATGAGCAGTTCTTC
CASSQDRGLYNEQFF
>many|15|-|TRBJ1-2|TRBV5-5
TGTGCCAGCAGCTCCTTGGACAGCTACTACTATGGCTACACCTTC
CASSSLDSYYYGYTF
>-|14|-|TRBJ1-6|TRBV12-3/TRBV12-4
TGTGCCAGCAGTTTTGCGGCAGGGACAAAACACCTCCACTTT
CASSFAAGTKHLHF
>many|14|-|TRBJ2-3|TRBV10-2
TGCGCCAGCAGTGTGAGCCAGGGGACAGATACGCAGTATTTT
CASSVSQGTDTQYF
>-|17|TRBD2|TRBJ2-2|TRBV5-4
TGTGCCAGCAGCTTGGGGGCGACTAGCGGGAACACCGGGGAGCTGTTTTTT
CASSLGATSGNTGELFF
>many|15|-|TRBJ2-1|TRBV10-3
TGTGCCATCAGTGGGGGGACGAGCTCCTACAATGAGCAGTTCTTC
CAISGGTSSYNEQFF
>-|14|-|TRBJ2-7|TRBV6-6
TGTGCCAGCAGGCGACAGGATTTCTCCTACGAGCAGTACTTC
CASRRQDFSYEQYF
>many|14|-|TRBJ2-7|TRBV29-1
TGCAGCGTGAGGGGCGGGATCAGGAAATACGAGCAGTACTTC
CSVRGGIRKYEQYF
>-|13|-|TRBJ1-5|TRBV7-2
TGTGCCAGCAGCTTATTGACGGATCAGCCCCAGCATTTT
CASSLLTDQPQHF
>many|16|-|TRBJ1-1|TRBV5-1
TGCGCCAGCAGCTTGGATATTCGGGGTAGGGGCACTGAAGCTTTCTTT
CASSLDIRGRGTEAFF
>few|16|-|TRBJ2-2|TRBV7-2
TGTGCCAGCAGCTTAGATGGCGGGGTGAACACCGGGGAGCTGTTTTTT
CASSLDGGVNTGELFF
>-|14|-|TRBJ1-2|TRBV12-3/TRBV12-4
TGTGCCAGCGGGGGGGCAGGGGCGGACTATGGCTACACCTTC
CASGGAGADYGYTF
>-|14|TRBD1|TRBJ1-1|TRBV2
TGTGCCACCCAGGACAGGGTAAGGGACACTGAAGCTTTCTTT
CATQDRVRDTEAFF
>few|19|-|TRBJ1-5|TRBV5-8
TGTGCCAGCAGACCCAATAGGGTAGGGGTAGAGGGCAGGGCCAAGCCCCAGCATTTT
CASRPNRVGVEGRAKPQHF
>few|14|-|TRBJ2-7|TRBV5-1
TGCGCCAGCAGCTTGCGACAGTATGACTACGAGCAGTACTTC
CASSLRQYDYEQYF
>-|17|-|TRBJ2-3|TRBV6-1
TGTGCCACCTTCGGGTTTATCGGGCGCGCGAGCACAGATACGCAGTATTTT
CATFGFIGRASTDTQYF